These T cell receptor beta chains were read from a single sample in a study of blood T cell repertoires in COVID-19. Sequencing was performed with immunoSEQ multiplex PCR; in TCRdb, only in-frame clones are kept and a portion is missing. Of about 87,000 clones listed, roughly 87% were seen once; the top ten hold approximately 5.2%. Sequencing was done on a sample of peripheral blood. The receptors come from an elderly woman with active COVID-19. Each CDR3 is given with its conserved first and last residue. D genes are given only for firm matches. Size tells how often a clone was seen (once, few, many) or the class of an expanded clone, and some rows leave it out.

v_gene: TRBV15
d_gene: -
abundance: -
j_gene: TRBJ1-2
CDR3aa: CATSTTGFQRVGYTF
CDR3nt: TGTGCCACCAGCACTACGGGTTTCCAACGGGTTGGCTACACCTTC

v_gene: TRBV5-1
d_gene: -
abundance: -
j_gene: TRBJ1-4
CDR3aa: CASGSWGATNEKLFF
CDR3nt: TGCGCCAGCGGCTCTTGGGGGGCAACTAATGAAAAACTGTTTTTT

v_gene: TRBV11-3
d_gene: TRBD2
abundance: -
j_gene: TRBJ2-1
CDR3aa: CASSLDGRASGGNEQFF
CDR3nt: TGTGCCAGCAGCTTAGACGGCAGAGCCAGCGGGGGCAATGAGCAGTTCTTC

v_gene: TRBV6-1
d_gene: -
abundance: -
j_gene: TRBJ2-3
CDR3aa: CASSEQGSDTQYF
CDR3nt: TGTGCCAGCAGTGAACAGGGATCAGATACGCAGTATTTT

v_gene: TRBV28
d_gene: TRBD2
abundance: -
j_gene: TRBJ2-7
CDR3aa: CASSFAGGSYEQYF
CDR3nt: TGTGCCAGCAGTTTCGCGGGAGGGAGCTACGAGCAGTACTTC

v_gene: TRBV6-5
d_gene: -
abundance: -
j_gene: TRBJ1-2
CDR3aa: CASSYGQLGNYGYTF
CDR3nt: TGTGCCAGCAGTTACGGCCAACTCGGGAACTATGGCTACACCTTC

v_gene: TRBV4-3
d_gene: -
abundance: -
j_gene: TRBJ2-3
CDR3aa: CASSQEGTGSYISDTQYF
CDR3nt: TGCGCCAGCAGCCAAGAGGGTACCGGGTCCTATATCTCAGATACGCAGTATTTT

v_gene: TRBV21-1
d_gene: -
abundance: -
j_gene: TRBJ2-7
CDR3aa: CASSKVLEQYF
CDR3nt: TGTGCCAGCAGCAAAGTCCTAGAGCAGTACTTC

v_gene: TRBV9
d_gene: TRBD1
abundance: -
j_gene: TRBJ2-1
CDR3aa: CASSVEGAYRDEQFF
CDR3nt: TGTGCCAGCAGCGTAGAGGGGGCGTATCGTGATGAGCAGTTCTTC

v_gene: TRBV21-1
d_gene: -
abundance: -
j_gene: TRBJ2-7
CDR3aa: CASELTPSYEQYF
CDR3nt: TGTGCCAGCGAGCTCACCCCTTCCTACGAGCAGTACTTC

v_gene: TRBV12-3/TRBV12-4
d_gene: -
abundance: -
j_gene: TRBJ1-5
CDR3aa: CASSPGGPQHF
CDR3nt: TGTGCCAGCAGTCCGGGGGGGCCCCAGCATTTT

v_gene: TRBV7-2
d_gene: -
abundance: -
j_gene: TRBJ2-1
CDR3aa: CASSLVKGQGEQFF
CDR3nt: TGTGCCAGCAGCTTGGTTAAGGGGCAGGGTGAGCAGTTCTTC

v_gene: TRBV28
d_gene: TRBD1
abundance: -
j_gene: TRBJ1-1
CDR3aa: CASSPHRGANTEAFF
CDR3nt: TGTGCCAGCAGTCCCCACAGGGGGGCGAACACTGAAGCTTTCTTT

v_gene: TRBV7-9
d_gene: TRBD2
abundance: -
j_gene: TRBJ2-3
CDR3aa: CASSSGRARVTDTQYF
CDR3nt: TGTGCCAGCAGCTCCGGGAGGGCCAGGGTAACAGATACGCAGTATTTT

v_gene: TRBV6-2/TRBV6-3
d_gene: TRBD2
abundance: -
j_gene: TRBJ2-1
CDR3aa: CASSPLLASGNNEQFF
CDR3nt: TGTGCCAGCAGTCCCCTATTGGCTAGCGGGAACAATGAGCAGTTCTTC

v_gene: TRBV5-4
d_gene: -
abundance: -
j_gene: TRBJ2-4
CDR3aa: CASSLAGPRGNIQYF
CDR3nt: TGTGCCAGCAGCTTGGCAGGACCTCGGGGAAACATTCAGTACTTC

v_gene: TRBV7-2
d_gene: TRBD2
abundance: -
j_gene: TRBJ2-5
CDR3aa: CASSLVLAGGPAGETQYF
CDR3nt: TGTGCCAGCAGCTTAGTCCTAGCGGGAGGGCCAGCCGGGGAGACCCAGTACTTC

v_gene: TRBV11-2
d_gene: TRBD1
abundance: -
j_gene: TRBJ1-2
CDR3aa: CASSLVGTDLSLF
CDR3nt: TGTGCCAGCAGCTTAGTAGGGACAGACCTCTCCCTCTTC

v_gene: TRBV5-4
d_gene: TRBD1
abundance: -
j_gene: TRBJ2-5
CDR3aa: CASSPRTGGRETQYF
CDR3nt: TGTGCCAGCAGTCCCAGGACAGGGGGTCGAGAGACCCAGTACTTC

v_gene: TRBV11-2
d_gene: -
abundance: -
j_gene: TRBJ1-2
CDR3aa: CASSLERSRVGYTF
CDR3nt: TGTGCCAGCAGCTTAGAGCGCTCCCGGGTTGGCTACACCTTC

v_gene: TRBV11-3
d_gene: TRBD2
abundance: few
j_gene: TRBJ2-1
CDR3aa: CASSPGTSGRALDEQFF
CDR3nt: TGTGCCAGCAGCCCAGGGACTAGCGGGAGGGCCCTCGATGAGCAGTTCTTC

v_gene: TRBV28
d_gene: TRBD2
abundance: -
j_gene: TRBJ2-3
CDR3aa: CASSPNPGLTYTDTQYF
CDR3nt: TGTGCCAGCAGTCCGAACCCGGGACTAACCTACACAGATACGCAGTATTTT

v_gene: TRBV7-2
d_gene: -
abundance: -
j_gene: TRBJ1-1
CDR3aa: CASSARREDTEAFF
CDR3nt: TGTGCCAGCAGCGCCCGCAGGGAGGACACTGAAGCTTTCTTT

v_gene: TRBV4-2
d_gene: -
abundance: -
j_gene: TRBJ2-1
CDR3aa: CASSQDSGASGGNEQFF
CDR3nt: TGTGCCAGCAGCCAAGATTCGGGGGCTAGCGGCGGGAATGAGCAGTTCTTC

v_gene: TRBV7-6
d_gene: -
abundance: once
j_gene: TRBJ2-1
CDR3aa: CASSLASRESTGEQFF
CDR3nt: TGTGCCAGCAGTCTAGCGAGTAGGGAATCGACTGGTGAGCAGTTCTTC

v_gene: TRBV28
d_gene: TRBD2
abundance: -
j_gene: TRBJ2-7
CDR3aa: CASSFLGSSGTSYEQYF
CDR3nt: TGTGCCAGCAGTTTTCTCGGATCTAGCGGGACCTCCTACGAGCAGTACTTC

v_gene: TRBV6-5
d_gene: -
abundance: -
j_gene: TRBJ2-7
CDR3aa: CASSYSSAVTTYEQYF
CDR3nt: TGTGCCAGCAGTTACTCGTCTGCGGTGACTACCTACGAGCAGTACTTC

v_gene: TRBV18
d_gene: -
abundance: -
j_gene: TRBJ1-1
CDR3aa: CASSPPSGPHEAFF
CDR3nt: TGTGCCAGCTCACCACCGAGCGGGCCCCATGAAGCTTTCTTT

v_gene: TRBV5-6
d_gene: TRBD1
abundance: -
j_gene: TRBJ1-1
CDR3aa: CASSYNSRDRGTEAFF
CDR3nt: TGTGCCAGCAGCTATAACTCCCGGGACAGGGGGACTGAAGCTTTCTTT

v_gene: TRBV5-1
d_gene: TRBD1
abundance: -
j_gene: TRBJ2-7
CDR3aa: CASSLITGVGEQYF
CDR3nt: TGCGCCAGCAGCTTAATAACAGGGGTAGGCGAGCAGTACTTC

v_gene: TRBV25-1
d_gene: TRBD1
abundance: -
j_gene: TRBJ1-2
CDR3aa: CASSEYPTGKAGYTF
CDR3nt: TGTGCCAGCAGTGAATACCCGACAGGGAAGGCTGGCTACACCTTC

v_gene: TRBV5-1
d_gene: TRBD1
abundance: once
j_gene: TRBJ2-2
CDR3aa: CASSLGTGAGELFF
CDR3nt: TGCGCCAGCAGCTTGGGGACAGGGGCCGGGGAGCTGTTTTTT

v_gene: TRBV5-1
d_gene: TRBD1
abundance: -
j_gene: TRBJ2-7
CDR3aa: CASSSGTGAYEQYF
CDR3nt: TGCGCCAGCAGCTCCGGGACAGGGGCGTACGAGCAGTACTTC

v_gene: TRBV7-7
d_gene: TRBD2
abundance: few
j_gene: TRBJ2-5
CDR3aa: CASSLAGAQETQYF
CDR3nt: TGTGCTAGCAGCTTAGCGGGAGCACAAGAGACCCAGTACTTC

v_gene: TRBV7-9
d_gene: TRBD1
abundance: few
j_gene: TRBJ2-7
CDR3aa: CASSEGANYEQYF
CDR3nt: TGTGCCAGCAGCGAGGGGGCAAACTACGAGCAGTACTTC

v_gene: TRBV6-6
d_gene: TRBD2
abundance: -
j_gene: TRBJ2-7
CDR3aa: CASSYGGGGYYEQYF
CDR3nt: TGTGCCAGCAGTTACGGCGGGGGAGGATACTACGAGCAGTACTTC

v_gene: TRBV6-5
d_gene: TRBD2
abundance: -
j_gene: TRBJ2-5
CDR3aa: CASSLRELVGTQYF
CDR3nt: TGTGCCAGCAGTTTGCGGGAGCTTGTTGGGACCCAGTACTTC

v_gene: TRBV15
d_gene: -
abundance: -
j_gene: TRBJ1-5
CDR3aa: CATSRDPSGASNQPQHF
CDR3nt: TGTGCCACCAGCAGAGATCCCAGTGGGGCAAGCAATCAGCCCCAGCATTTT

v_gene: TRBV7-8
d_gene: -
abundance: -
j_gene: TRBJ1-3
CDR3aa: CASSPRTVPSGNTIYF
CDR3nt: TGTGCCAGCAGCCCGCGGACAGTCCCCTCTGGAAACACCATATATTTT

v_gene: TRBV5-1
d_gene: -
abundance: -
j_gene: TRBJ2-3
CDR3aa: CASSLSPGADTQYF
CDR3nt: TGCGCCAGCAGTTTGAGTCCGGGGGCAGATACGCAGTATTTT

v_gene: TRBV6-5
d_gene: TRBD1
abundance: -
j_gene: TRBJ1-1
CDR3aa: CASSFIDRGTEAFF
CDR3nt: TGTGCCAGCAGTTTCATAGACAGGGGCACTGAAGCTTTCTTT

v_gene: TRBV15
d_gene: TRBD1
abundance: -
j_gene: TRBJ1-3
CDR3aa: CATANRDRVSGNTIYF
CDR3nt: TGTGCCACCGCAAATCGGGACAGGGTCTCTGGAAACACCATATATTTT

v_gene: TRBV5-4
d_gene: TRBD2
abundance: -
j_gene: TRBJ2-3
CDR3aa: CASSSAGLVRDTQYF
CDR3nt: TGTGCCAGCAGCTCGGCGGGACTAGTCAGAGATACGCAGTATTTT

v_gene: TRBV18
d_gene: TRBD2
abundance: -
j_gene: TRBJ2-1
CDR3aa: CASATSGEQFF
CDR3nt: TGTGCCAGCGCGACTAGCGGTGAGCAGTTCTTC

v_gene: TRBV4-2
d_gene: TRBD1
abundance: few
j_gene: TRBJ2-3
CDR3aa: CASTTPGQGADTQYF
CDR3nt: TGTGCCAGCACAACTCCGGGACAGGGGGCAGATACGCAGTATTTT

v_gene: TRBV19
d_gene: TRBD1
abundance: -
j_gene: TRBJ2-7
CDR3aa: CASSISGTGTYEQYF
CDR3nt: TGTGCCAGTAGTATTTCCGGGACAGGTACCTACGAGCAGTACTTC

v_gene: TRBV5-1
d_gene: -
abundance: -
j_gene: TRBJ2-5
CDR3aa: CASSLIPVGRPGKGETQYF
CDR3nt: TGCGCCAGCAGCTTGATCCCCGTCGGAAGGCCAGGGAAAGGAGAGACCCAGTACTTC

v_gene: TRBV7-9
d_gene: -
abundance: -
j_gene: TRBJ2-3
CDR3aa: CASRDRGDTQYF
CDR3nt: TGTGCCAGCAGGGATCGCGGGGATACGCAGTATTTT

v_gene: TRBV7-3
d_gene: TRBD2
abundance: -
j_gene: TRBJ2-2
CDR3aa: CASSLAGGYTGELFF
CDR3nt: TGTGCCAGCAGCTTAGCGGGAGGGTACACCGGGGAGCTGTTTTTT

v_gene: TRBV27
d_gene: -
abundance: -
j_gene: TRBJ1-2
CDR3aa: CASSLSHGPNYGYTF
CDR3nt: TGTGCCAGCAGTTTATCCCACGGTCCTAACTATGGCTACACCTTC

v_gene: TRBV5-1
d_gene: -
abundance: -
j_gene: TRBJ2-5
CDR3aa: CASRKSREETQYF
CDR3nt: TGCGCCAGCAGAAAGAGCAGGGAAGAGACCCAGTACTTC

v_gene: TRBV3-1/TRBV3-2
d_gene: -
abundance: -
j_gene: TRBJ2-2
CDR3aa: CASSRGVLRTGELFF
CDR3nt: TGTGCCAGCAGCCGCGGAGTTCTGCGGACCGGGGAGCTGTTTTTT

v_gene: TRBV4-3
d_gene: TRBD1
abundance: -
j_gene: TRBJ1-2
CDR3aa: CASSQDFRQGVNGYTF
CDR3nt: TGCGCCAGCAGCCAAGATTTTCGGCAGGGGGTGAACGGCTACACCTTC

v_gene: TRBV28
d_gene: TRBD2
abundance: -
j_gene: TRBJ2-7
CDR3aa: CASSASGRYEQYF
CDR3nt: TGTGCCAGCAGCGCCAGCGGGAGGTACGAGCAGTACTTC

v_gene: TRBV19
d_gene: TRBD2
abundance: -
j_gene: TRBJ2-1
CDR3aa: CASSLAGGSYNEQFF
CDR3nt: TGTGCCAGTTCCCTAGCGGGAGGCTCCTACAATGAGCAGTTCTTC

v_gene: TRBV7-2
d_gene: TRBD2
abundance: -
j_gene: TRBJ2-2
CDR3aa: CASSFGLAGGPGTGELFF
CDR3nt: TGTGCCAGCAGCTTCGGACTAGCGGGAGGGCCCGGCACCGGGGAGCTGTTTTTT

v_gene: TRBV19
d_gene: -
abundance: -
j_gene: TRBJ1-2
CDR3aa: CASSQVAYGYTF
CDR3nt: TGTGCCAGTAGTCAGGTTGCCTATGGCTACACCTTC

v_gene: TRBV14
d_gene: -
abundance: -
j_gene: TRBJ1-1
CDR3aa: CASSDLRQAVEAFF
CDR3nt: TGTGCCAGCAGCGACTTGAGACAGGCCGTTGAAGCTTTCTTT

v_gene: TRBV7-3
d_gene: TRBD2
abundance: -
j_gene: TRBJ2-1
CDR3aa: CASSSPPAGGSYNEQFF
CDR3nt: TGTGCCAGCAGCTCACCCCCCGCGGGAGGCTCGTACAATGAGCAGTTCTTC